The rows below give T cell receptor beta chains drawn from one sample of a study of T cell responses to AZD1222 COVID-19 vaccine. Libraries were prepared by immunoSEQ multiplex PCR; TCRdb keeps only in-frame clonotypes and omits some of them. Altogether 75,000 to 100,000 clones are present, over 85% being singletons, with the ten largest covering roughly 13%. The sample here was peripheral blood, taken on day 0 of AZD1222 vaccination. These receptors were taken from an adult in good health. Both conserved end residues are part of each CDR3. A D gene is named only where the DNA matches it firmly. Expanded clones get a size class; other rows say once, few or many, or leave the size out.

d_gene: .; j_gene: TRBJ1-6; abundance: .; v_gene: TRBV28; CDR3aa: CASSPQAGQSSPLHF; CDR3nt: TGTGCCAGCAGTCCCCAGGCCGGACAAAGCTCACCCCTCCACTTT
d_gene: .; j_gene: TRBJ2-7; abundance: .; v_gene: TRBV19; CDR3aa: CASSMDRSYEQYF; CDR3nt: TGTGCCAGTAGTATGGACAGATCCTACGAGCAGTACTTC
d_gene: .; j_gene: TRBJ2-2; abundance: .; v_gene: TRBV6-2/TRBV6-3; CDR3aa: CASSKAATGELFF; CDR3nt: TGTGCCAGCAGTAAGGCGGCGACCGGGGAGCTGTTTTTT
d_gene: .; j_gene: TRBJ2-1; abundance: .; v_gene: TRBV6-5; CDR3aa: CASPYPISSYNEQFF; CDR3nt: TGTGCCAGCCCCTACCCCATAAGCTCCTACAATGAGCAGTTCTTC
d_gene: .; j_gene: TRBJ1-5; abundance: .; v_gene: TRBV5-5; CDR3aa: CASSLVLRNQPQHF; CDR3nt: TGTGCCAGCAGCTTGGTCTTGAGGAATCAGCCCCAGCATTTT
d_gene: .; j_gene: TRBJ2-3; abundance: .; v_gene: TRBV10-3; CDR3aa: CAISDPDREGRTQYF; CDR3nt: TGTGCCATCAGTGACCCGGACAGGGAGGGTCGTACGCAGTATTTT
d_gene: .; j_gene: TRBJ1-6; abundance: .; v_gene: TRBV7-2; CDR3aa: CASSLGGVASPLHF; CDR3nt: TGTGCCAGCAGCTTAGGGGGGGTGGCTTCACCCCTCCACTTT
d_gene: .; j_gene: TRBJ2-7; abundance: .; v_gene: TRBV29-1; CDR3aa: CSVWQGSEQYF; CDR3nt: TGCAGCGTTTGGCAGGGAAGCGAGCAGTACTTC
d_gene: .; j_gene: TRBJ1-1; abundance: .; v_gene: TRBV19; CDR3aa: CASSFRGFTEAFF; CDR3nt: TGTGCCAGTAGTTTCAGGGGTTTCACTGAAGCTTTCTTT
d_gene: TRBD2; j_gene: TRBJ2-7; abundance: .; v_gene: TRBV6-2/TRBV6-3; CDR3aa: CASRPIGTNTYEQYF; CDR3nt: TGTGCCAGCCGCCCCATCGGGACTAACACCTACGAGCAGTACTTC
d_gene: .; j_gene: TRBJ1-5; abundance: .; v_gene: TRBV19; CDR3aa: CASNRQNNQPQHF; CDR3nt: TGTGCCAGTAACCGACAGAACAATCAGCCCCAGCATTTT
d_gene: .; j_gene: TRBJ1-5; abundance: .; v_gene: TRBV19; CDR3aa: CASKRNQGSNQPQHF; CDR3nt: TGTGCCAGTAAAAGAAACCAGGGGAGCAATCAGCCCCAGCATTTT
d_gene: TRBD2; j_gene: TRBJ2-7; abundance: .; v_gene: TRBV30; CDR3aa: CAWDGAGAYEQYF; CDR3nt: TGTGCCTGGGATGGGGCGGGGGCCTACGAGCAGTACTTC
d_gene: .; j_gene: TRBJ2-2; abundance: .; v_gene: TRBV18; CDR3aa: CASSPPRGNTGELFF; CDR3nt: TGTGCCAGCTCACCTCCCAGGGGTAACACCGGGGAGCTGTTTTTT
d_gene: TRBD1; j_gene: TRBJ1-1; abundance: .; v_gene: TRBV6-5; CDR3aa: CASSYSVGQGTEAFF; CDR3nt: TGTGCCAGCAGTTACTCGGTAGGACAGGGGACTGAAGCTTTCTTT
d_gene: .; j_gene: TRBJ1-1; abundance: .; v_gene: TRBV30; CDR3aa: CAWIPRQLPEAFF; CDR3nt: TGTGCCTGGATCCCTCGACAGTTGCCTGAAGCTTTCTTT
d_gene: .; j_gene: TRBJ1-5; abundance: .; v_gene: TRBV5-6; CDR3aa: CASSLDSSNQPQHF; CDR3nt: TGTGCCAGCAGCCTGGACAGTAGCAATCAGCCCCAGCATTTT
d_gene: .; j_gene: TRBJ2-1; abundance: .; v_gene: TRBV18; CDR3aa: CASSPRGGPDSEQFF; CDR3nt: TGTGCCAGCTCACCACGGGGGGGCCCTGACAGTGAGCAGTTCTTC
d_gene: .; j_gene: TRBJ1-5; abundance: .; v_gene: TRBV5-1; CDR3aa: CASSLADSTNQPQHF; CDR3nt: TGCGCCAGCAGCTTGGCTGACAGTACCAATCAGCCCCAGCATTTT
d_gene: .; j_gene: TRBJ2-3; abundance: .; v_gene: TRBV4-3; CDR3aa: CASSQVQGFTDTQYF; CDR3nt: TGCGCCAGCAGCCAGGTCCAGGGATTCACAGATACGCAGTATTTT
d_gene: .; j_gene: TRBJ2-2; abundance: .; v_gene: TRBV18; CDR3aa: CASSYRDAATGELFF; CDR3nt: TGTGCCAGCTCGTATCGGGACGCAGCCACCGGGGAGCTGTTTTTT
d_gene: .; j_gene: TRBJ1-2; abundance: .; v_gene: TRBV30; CDR3aa: CAWSDLFAGPSYGYTF; CDR3nt: TGTGCCTGGAGCGACCTCTTTGCGGGGCCTTCCTATGGCTACACCTTC
d_gene: .; j_gene: TRBJ2-1; abundance: .; v_gene: TRBV10-3; CDR3aa: CAISESKAPDGSYNEQFF; CDR3nt: TGTGCCATCAGTGAGTCGAAGGCTCCTGATGGTTCCTACAATGAGCAGTTCTTC
d_gene: .; j_gene: TRBJ2-6; abundance: .; v_gene: TRBV19; CDR3aa: CASSIESPGANVLTF; CDR3nt: TGTGCCAGTAGTATAGAGTCACCTGGGGCCAACGTCCTGACTTTC
d_gene: TRBD2; j_gene: TRBJ2-3; abundance: .; v_gene: TRBV28; CDR3aa: CASSKLAGGRTDTQYF; CDR3nt: TGTGCCAGCAGTAAACTAGCGGGAGGACGCACAGATACGCAGTATTTT
d_gene: TRBD1; j_gene: TRBJ1-1; abundance: .; v_gene: TRBV6-5; CDR3aa: CASSWDRETEAFF; CDR3nt: TGTGCCAGCAGTTGGGACAGGGAGACTGAAGCTTTCTTT
d_gene: TRBD2; j_gene: TRBJ2-7; abundance: .; v_gene: TRBV9; CDR3aa: CASSVGPSGTSGRYEQYF; CDR3nt: TGTGCCAGCAGCGTAGGCCCTTCCGGGACTAGCGGGAGGTACGAGCAGTACTTC
d_gene: .; j_gene: TRBJ1-1; abundance: .; v_gene: TRBV5-6; CDR3aa: CASSLVDSSEAFF; CDR3nt: TGTGCCAGCAGCTTAGTGGACAGTAGTGAAGCTTTCTTT
d_gene: .; j_gene: TRBJ1-1; abundance: .; v_gene: TRBV7-3; CDR3aa: CASSPSSGNTEAFF; CDR3nt: TGTGCCAGCAGCCCTTCGAGCGGTAACACTGAAGCTTTCTTT
d_gene: .; j_gene: TRBJ1-3; abundance: .; v_gene: TRBV7-2; CDR3aa: CASSLGPRNTIYF; CDR3nt: TGTGCCAGCAGCTTGGGCCCCCGAAACACCATATATTTT
d_gene: .; j_gene: TRBJ2-1; abundance: .; v_gene: TRBV4-2; CDR3aa: CASSQVGNEQFF; CDR3nt: TGTGCCAGCAGCCAAGTAGGCAATGAGCAGTTCTTC
d_gene: .; j_gene: TRBJ1-1; abundance: .; v_gene: TRBV3-1/TRBV3-2; CDR3aa: CASSQEGPNTEAFF; CDR3nt: TGTGCCAGCAGCCAAGAAGGTCCGAACACTGAAGCTTTCTTT
d_gene: .; j_gene: TRBJ2-5; abundance: .; v_gene: TRBV5-6; CDR3aa: CASSLGVLLQETQYF; CDR3nt: TGTGCCAGCAGCTTGGGGGTACTCCTCCAAGAGACCCAGTACTTC
d_gene: .; j_gene: TRBJ1-4; abundance: once; v_gene: TRBV27; CDR3aa: CASSFVGARDEKLFF; CDR3nt: TGTGCCAGCAGTTTTGTGGGGGCGAGAGATGAAAAACTGTTTTTT
d_gene: .; j_gene: TRBJ2-3; abundance: .; v_gene: TRBV7-2; CDR3aa: CASSFRSGTNTDTQYF; CDR3nt: TGTGCCAGCAGCTTTAGGTCGGGGACAAACACAGATACGCAGTATTTT
d_gene: TRBD2; j_gene: TRBJ2-1; abundance: .; v_gene: TRBV5-1; CDR3aa: CASSHGRATYNEQFF; CDR3nt: TGCGCCAGCAGCCACGGGAGGGCCACCTACAATGAGCAGTTCTTC
d_gene: TRBD1; j_gene: TRBJ2-7; abundance: .; v_gene: TRBV5-1; CDR3aa: CASSWDPGQAEQYF; CDR3nt: TGCGCCAGCAGCTGGGACCCGGGACAGGCCGAGCAGTACTTC
d_gene: .; j_gene: TRBJ2-6; abundance: .; v_gene: TRBV18; CDR3aa: CASSQPDTSGANVLTF; CDR3nt: TGTGCCAGCTCACAACCGGATACCTCTGGGGCCAACGTCCTGACTTTC
d_gene: TRBD1; j_gene: TRBJ1-1; abundance: .; v_gene: TRBV27; CDR3aa: CASSLGQRTEAFF; CDR3nt: TGTGCCAGCAGTTTGGGACAGAGGACTGAAGCTTTCTTT
d_gene: TRBD1; j_gene: TRBJ1-2; abundance: .; v_gene: TRBV5-1; CDR3aa: CASRLETGALRGYTF; CDR3nt: TGCGCCAGCAGACTTGAGACAGGGGCTTTAAGAGGCTACACCTTC
d_gene: .; j_gene: TRBJ2-7; abundance: .; v_gene: TRBV2; CDR3aa: CASLGGPRYEQYF; CDR3nt: TGTGCCAGCCTAGGAGGGCCCCGCTACGAGCAGTACTTC
d_gene: .; j_gene: TRBJ2-5; abundance: .; v_gene: TRBV13; CDR3aa: CASSMAGPETQYF; CDR3nt: TGTGCCAGCAGCATGGCAGGGCCAGAGACCCAGTACTTC
d_gene: .; j_gene: TRBJ1-2; abundance: few; v_gene: TRBV16; CDR3aa: CASSQPLGAGWGNYGYTF; CDR3nt: TGTGCCAGCAGCCAACCCCTCGGGGCAGGGTGGGGAAACTATGGCTACACCTTC
d_gene: TRBD1; j_gene: TRBJ2-5; abundance: once; v_gene: TRBV12-5; CDR3aa: CASGLVRGQGLTQYF; CDR3nt: TGTGCTAGTGGTTTGGTACGGGGACAGGGGCTGACCCAGTACTTC
d_gene: .; j_gene: TRBJ2-7; abundance: .; v_gene: TRBV5-6; CDR3aa: CASSLGPEQYF; CDR3nt: TGTGCCAGCAGCTTGGGTCCCGAGCAGTACTTC
d_gene: .; j_gene: TRBJ1-5; abundance: .; v_gene: TRBV5-8; CDR3aa: CASSLTGRGNQPQHF; CDR3nt: TGTGCCAGCAGCTTGACAGGACGGGGCAATCAGCCCCAGCATTTT
d_gene: TRBD1; j_gene: TRBJ1-5; abundance: .; v_gene: TRBV19; CDR3aa: CASSPGQGGGQPQHF; CDR3nt: TGTGCCAGTAGTCCCGGACAGGGGGGAGGTCAGCCCCAGCATTTT
d_gene: .; j_gene: TRBJ1-5; abundance: .; v_gene: TRBV4-1; CDR3aa: CASSRDVNQSQHF; CDR3nt: TGCGCCAGCAGCCGGGACGTCAATCAGTCCCAGCATTTT
d_gene: TRBD1; j_gene: TRBJ1-6; abundance: .; v_gene: TRBV9; CDR3aa: CASSNSGGNSPLHF; CDR3nt: TGTGCCAGCAGCAACTCAGGGGGCAATTCACCCCTCCACTTT
d_gene: .; j_gene: TRBJ2-5; abundance: .; v_gene: TRBV7-2; CDR3aa: CASRSGSRVTQYF; CDR3nt: TGTGCCAGCAGGTCGGGATCACGGGTAACCCAGTACTTC
d_gene: .; j_gene: TRBJ1-6; abundance: .; v_gene: TRBV11-3; CDR3aa: CASSGQGGSPLHF; CDR3nt: TGTGCCAGCAGCGGGCAGGGAGGTTCACCCCTCCACTTT
d_gene: .; j_gene: TRBJ2-3; abundance: .; v_gene: TRBV2; CDR3aa: CAREGGDLYTDTQYF; CDR3nt: TGTGCCAGAGAGGGGGGAGACTTATACACAGATACGCAGTATTTT
d_gene: TRBD2; j_gene: TRBJ2-7; abundance: .; v_gene: TRBV13; CDR3aa: CASSSKTSEVYEQYF; CDR3nt: TGTGCCAGCAGCTCAAAGACTAGCGAAGTCTACGAGCAGTACTTC
d_gene: .; j_gene: TRBJ1-1; abundance: .; v_gene: TRBV9; CDR3aa: CASSVSGSGGTEAFF; CDR3nt: TGTGCCAGCAGCGTAAGCGGGTCGGGGGGTACTGAAGCTTTCTTT
d_gene: .; j_gene: TRBJ1-6; abundance: .; v_gene: TRBV28; CDR3aa: CASSPQGSYNSPLHF; CDR3nt: TGTGCCAGCAGTCCTCAGGGGTCCTATAATTCACCCCTCCACTTT